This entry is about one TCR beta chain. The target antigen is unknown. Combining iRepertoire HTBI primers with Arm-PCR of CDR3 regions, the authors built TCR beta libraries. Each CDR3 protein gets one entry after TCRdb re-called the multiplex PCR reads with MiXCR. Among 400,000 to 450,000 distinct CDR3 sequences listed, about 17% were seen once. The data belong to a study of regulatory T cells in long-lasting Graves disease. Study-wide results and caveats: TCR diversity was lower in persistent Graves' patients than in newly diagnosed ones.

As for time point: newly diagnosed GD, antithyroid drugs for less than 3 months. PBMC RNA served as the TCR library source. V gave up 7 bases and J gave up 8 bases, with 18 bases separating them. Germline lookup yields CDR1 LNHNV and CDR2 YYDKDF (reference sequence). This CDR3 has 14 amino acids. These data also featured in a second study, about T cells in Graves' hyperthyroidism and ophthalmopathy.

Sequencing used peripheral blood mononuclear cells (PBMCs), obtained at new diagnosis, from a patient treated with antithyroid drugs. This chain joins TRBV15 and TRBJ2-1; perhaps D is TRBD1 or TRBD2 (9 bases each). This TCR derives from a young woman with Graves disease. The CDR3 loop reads CATTSGTGSDEQFF. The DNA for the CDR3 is TGTGCCACCACTAGCGGGACAGGGTCCGATGAGCAGTTCTTC.